The rows below give T cell receptor beta chains drawn from one sample of a study of neurological immune-mediated disorders. TCRdb recomputed calls from the 5' RACE reads with MiXCR, one row per CDR3 protein. The sample carries 65,000 to 90,000 distinct CDR3 sequences, about 5% recorded once. Material for sequencing was PBMCs. These receptors all come from a woman younger than 45 with multiple sclerosis. CDR3s include the opening cysteine and the closing phenylalanine or tryptophan. A D gene is named only where the DNA matches it firmly. Clone size is shown for a subset of rows, as once, few, many or a class of expanded clone.

J,V,D,size,length,DNA,CDR3
TRBJ2-5,TRBV10-3,TRBD2,many,15,TGTGCCATCAGACCGGGACTGGAGGCGGGAGTTCACCAGTACTTC,CAIRPGLEAGVHQYF
TRBJ2-1,TRBV10-3,TRBD2,many,14,TGTGCCATCAGTCCTAGCGGGTTGGGGTATGAGCAGTTCTTC,CAISPSGLGYEQFF
TRBJ2-5,TRBV10-3,NA,many,16,TGTGCCATCAGTGATCCAGCCAAAAGTCGTCCGGAGACCCAGTACTTC,CAISDPAKSRPETQYF
TRBJ2-3,TRBV15,TRBD1,many,16,TGTGCCACCAGCAGCCCCGGGACAGGGGGTGTAGATACGCAGTATTTT,CATSSPGTGGVDTQYF
TRBJ2-3,TRBV4-2,NA,many,14,TGTGCCAGCAGCCAAGTAGCCGTCCCAGATACGCAGTATTTT,CASSQVAVPDTQYF
TRBJ2-1,TRBV20-1,TRBD2,many,12,TGCAGTGCTAGAGGGCTAGCGGGCGAGCAGTTCTTC,CSARGLAGEQFF
TRBJ1-2,TRBV5-1,TRBD1,many,13,TGCGCCAGCAGCTTGAGCCAGGGGGATGGCTACACCTTC,CASSLSQGDGYTF
TRBJ2-1,TRBV27,TRBD2,few,15,TGTGCCAGCAGTTTATCAGCTAGCGGGGCAGATGAGCAGTTCTTC,CASSLSASGADEQFF
TRBJ2-6,TRBV6-5,NA,many,19,TGTGCCAGCAGTTACCCTATCCTTCACACCCGCTCTGGGGCCAACGTCCTGACTTTC,CASSYPILHTRSGANVLTF
TRBJ2-2,TRBV20-1,TRBD2,many,15,TGCAGTGCTAGACCTAGCGGGGGGGGAACCGGGGAGCTGTTTTTT,CSARPSGGGTGELFF
TRBJ1-1,TRBV20-1,TRBD1,NA,14,TGCAGTGCTAGAGACGACAGGGGCCATCCTGAAGCTTTCTTT,CSARDDRGHPEAFF
TRBJ1-2,TRBV20-1,TRBD1,many,13,TGCAGTGCGACGACAGGGGGCGCGGGAGGCTACACCTTC,CSATTGGAGGYTF
TRBJ2-6,TRBV19,NA,few,17,TGTGCCAGTAAAAGAATCGATACTGGCTCTGGGGCCAACGTCCTGACTTTC,CASKRIDTGSGANVLTF
TRBJ1-1,TRBV12-3/TRBV12-4,NA,many,14,TGTGCCAGCAGGGGCAGGCAGGGGAGCACTGAAGCTTTCTTT,CASRGRQGSTEAFF
TRBJ2-5,TRBV5-1,TRBD2,many,18,TGCGCCAGCACCTCCGGGACTAGCGGGATCCCGAGGGGAGAGACCCAGTACTTC,CASTSGTSGIPRGETQYF
TRBJ2-3,TRBV15,TRBD1,many,13,TGTGCCACCAGCGGCCAGGACAGGGGAAATGGCCCCTTT,CATSGQDRGNGPF
TRBJ2-3,TRBV5-1,TRBD2,many,16,TGCGCCAGCAGCCCCGCTAGCGGGGGGATCACAGATACGCAGTATTTT,CASSPASGGITDTQYF
TRBJ2-3,TRBV5-1,NA,many,14,TGCGCCAGCAGCTTGGAAGGGGAACCAGATACGCAGTATTTT,CASSLEGEPDTQYF
TRBJ1-6,TRBV12-3/TRBV12-4,TRBD1,many,16,TGTGCCAGCAGTCGGCGACAGGGTTTCTGGTCTTCACCCCTCCACTTT,CASSRRQGFWSSPLHF
TRBJ1-1,TRBV15,NA,many,15,TGTGCCACCAGCAGAGAGGGGGGCCAGTACACTGAAGCTTTCTTT,CATSREGGQYTEAFF
TRBJ2-7,TRBV5-1,NA,many,16,TGCGCCAGCAGTTTTGGGAGGGGCAGGGGCGCGTACGAGCAGTACTTC,CASSFGRGRGAYEQYF
TRBJ2-1,TRBV5-1,TRBD1,many,13,TGCGCCAGCAGCAGGGATCCGGGACAGGGGAAGTTCTTC,CASSRDPGQGKFF
TRBJ2-2,TRBV6-4,TRBD2,many,17,TGTGCCAGCAGTGACACCTCGGGGGGTCGAGACACCGGGGAGCTGTTTTTT,CASSDTSGGRDTGELFF
TRBJ1-1,TRBV6-2/TRBV6-3,TRBD1,many,11,TGTGCCACCATAGGACAGGTAAAAGCTTTCTTT,CATIGQVKAFF
TRBJ2-5,TRBV18,NA,many,15,TGTGCCAGCTCACCACCGGGCCGGGTCGGAGAGACCCAGTACTTC,CASSPPGRVGETQYF
TRBJ2-2,TRBV5-1,TRBD1,few,15,TGCGCCAGCAGCCCCAGACAGGGGGCTACCGGGGAGCTGTTTTTT,CASSPRQGATGELFF
TRBJ2-1,TRBV20-1,NA,few,15,TGCAGTGCTGGAACCTCCGGGACGGCTTACAATGAGCAGTTCTTC,CSAGTSGTAYNEQFF
TRBJ2-3,TRBV27,NA,NA,13,TGTGCCAGCAGTTTGAGGCCGTCGGATACGCAGTATTTT,CASSLRPSDTQYF
TRBJ2-3,TRBV18,TRBD1,many,15,TGTGCCAGCTCACCGCTACAGGGGGCCCCAGATACGCAGTATTTT,CASSPLQGAPDTQYF
TRBJ2-3,TRBV5-1,NA,many,15,TGCGCCAGCAGCAAATCAGGGGTGGGCACAGATACGCAGTATTTT,CASSKSGVGTDTQYF